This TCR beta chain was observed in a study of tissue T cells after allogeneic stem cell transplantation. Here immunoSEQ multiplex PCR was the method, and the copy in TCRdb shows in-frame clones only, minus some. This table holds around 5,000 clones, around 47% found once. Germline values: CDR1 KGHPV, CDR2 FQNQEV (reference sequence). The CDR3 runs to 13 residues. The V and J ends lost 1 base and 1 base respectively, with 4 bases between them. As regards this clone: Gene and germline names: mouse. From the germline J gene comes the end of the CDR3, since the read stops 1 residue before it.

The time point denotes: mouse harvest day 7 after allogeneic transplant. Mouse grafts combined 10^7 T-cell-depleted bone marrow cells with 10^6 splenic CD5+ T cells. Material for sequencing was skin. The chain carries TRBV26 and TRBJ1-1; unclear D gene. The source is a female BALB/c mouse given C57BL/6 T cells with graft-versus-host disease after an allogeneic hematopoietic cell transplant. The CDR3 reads CASSLLGNTEVFF. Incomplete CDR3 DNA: TGTGCCAGCAGTCTGTTGGGGAACACAGAAGTCTTC.